Following are 5 T cell receptor beta chains from one sample sequenced in a study of neurological immune-mediated disorders. Via MiXCR, TCRdb re-called the 5' RACE reads, giving one row per CDR3 protein. Of about 58,000 distinct CDR3 sequences detected, more than 3% appear once; the ten largest clones hold 7.1%. Input material: PBMCs. The receptors stem from a woman aged 55-70 years with multiple sclerosis.

The table lists this clonotype with many counts. The chain couples TRBV5-1 to TRBJ2-3; D unresolved. The CDR3 spans 16 residues. V dropped 6 bases and J dropped 0 bases, with 17 bases sitting between them. Looked up from germline, CDR1 is SGHRS and CDR2 is YFSETQ. The CDR3 reads CASMSSFRSSTDTQYF. In DNA form, the CDR3 reads TGCGCCAGCATGTCGTCCTTCAGATCTAGCACAGATACGCAGTATTTT.

This clonotype came up many times. In nucleotides, the CDR3 is TGTGCCATCAGTGAAGGAGGGGCTGGGGCCAACGTCCTGACTTTC. It yields the protein CAISEGGAGANVLTF. The chain recombines TRBV10-3 with TRBJ2-6; TRBD2 might be the D (6 bases). Germline V gene lookup returns CDR1 ENHRY and CDR2 SYGVKD. The ends were cut back, 3 bases at V and 2 bases at J, with 8 bases in the middle. This CDR3 comprises 15 residues.

This clonotype was counted ten times or more. V is TRBV6-1 and J is TRBJ1-1; D remains unclear. The length of the CDR3 is 16 residues. Looked up from germline, CDR1 is MNHNS and CDR2 is SASEGT. The V end lost 4 bases, the J end lost 0 bases, and 15 bases lay between the germline ends. The CDR3: CASSVIHEGMNTEAFF. The CDR3 DNA reads as TGTGCCAGCAGTGTGATACATGAGGGCATGAACACTGAAGCTTTCTTT.

This clonotype was seen only a few times. The chain links TRBV7-2 to TRBJ1-2; a possible D gene is TRBD1 (6 bases). Germline lookup yields CDR1 SGHTA and CDR2 FQGNSA. V was clipped by 5 bases and J by 7 bases, with 26 bases between them. The CDR3 sequence is 17 residues long. CDR3 amino acids: CASSPELGRGATGGYTF. CDR3 nucleotide sequence: TGTGCCAGCAGCCCAGAGCTGGGGAGGGGGGCTACGGGTGGCTACACCTTC.

The chain has TRBV6-4 and TRBJ2-2, with D uncertain. This CDR3 comprises 13 residues. The V gene lost 0 bases and the J gene lost 4 bases, with 3 bases spanning the gap. Per the germline V gene, CDR1 is MRHNA and CDR2 is SNTAGT. CDR3 in DNA: TGTGCCAGCAGTGACTCTAGCACCGGGGAGCTGTTTTTT. Encoded protein: CASSDSSTGELFF.